The subject of this entry is one TCR beta chain. Its specificity is not known. Germline CDR1 SGHTA, CDR2 FQGTGA. CDR3 length: 15 amino acids. V trimming: 4 bases; J trimming: 4 bases; junction bases outside the gene matches: 3. This record comes from a study of cytomegalovirus exposure and HLA in healthy donors. Study details: Among the 300 to 450 genotyped donors, 65% to 90% were placed in the Caucasian-associated ancestry cluster. Study-wide points: The study dropped some indistinguishable V segments, TRBV6-2 and TRBV6-3 among them.

60 Vbeta and 13 Jbeta primers were used in PCR. Authors' processing steps: Later work found 74 million or so unique TCR beta chains, with 9 million to 13 million shared. TCRdb keeps only in-frame clones here, not all; method: immunoSEQ multiplex PCR. The V and J calls and clone size were taken over from that table, and D and trimming were inferred from the DNA. The table lists 50,000 to 60,000 clones, roughly 73% of them singletons, with 2.5% to 3% in the top ten. Sample: PBMCs. J is TRBJ1-6 and V is TRBV7-3; TRBD1 matches 8 bases. The receptor was derived from a woman between 40 and 50 years old in good health and CMV-seropositive. The CDR3: CASSSGQAYNSPLHF. The DNA of the CDR3 is TGTGCCAGCAGCTCGGGACAGGCGTATAATTCACCCCTCCACTTT.